The next 6 T cell receptor beta chains were all read from a single sample in a study of blood T cell repertoires in COVID-19. The assay was immunoSEQ multiplex PCR, and TCRdb's table has in-frame clones only and misses some. The data contain some 250,000 clones, 80% to 85% of them singletons. Sequencing input: peripheral blood. The receptor set was obtained from a man aged 50 to 59 with active or convalescent COVID-19.

This clone was observed a handful of times. J is TRBJ1-5 and V is TRBV6-1, with a tentative D call TRBD1 (6 bases). Germline loops: CDR1 MNHNS, CDR2 SASEGT. Trimming cost V 0 bases and J 2 bases, with 8 bases left between them. The CDR3 is 15 amino acids. CDR3 loop: CASSEARTGNQPQHF. The CDR3 DNA reads as TGTGCCAGCAGTGAAGCTAGGACAGGCAATCAGCCCCAGCATTTT.

The chain links TRBV21-1 to TRBJ1-6; the D call in the table, TRBD1, was not verified against the DNA. TRBV21-1 is a pseudogene locus. The CDR3 spans 14 residues. CDR3 sequence: CANLQGADNSPLHF. The CDR3 DNA sequence: TGTGCCAACCTACAGGGGGCGGATAATTCACCCCTCCACTTT.

The rearrangement joins TRBV30 to TRBJ1-5; D remains unclear. The germline V and J ends were trimmed by 2 bases and 7 bases, with 9 bases remaining between them. This CDR3 spans 12 amino acids. Germline V CDR1 and CDR2: GTSNPN, SVGIG (reference sequence). CDR3 residues: CAWSSRGQPQHF. The CDR3 DNA is TGTGCCTGGAGTTCCCGGGGACAGCCCCAGCATTTT.

The chain uses TRBV5-1 and TRBJ2-2, with 8 positions matching TRBD2. Germline trimming cut 2 bases from V and 5 bases from J; bases unmatched to any gene: 5. Germline V gene sequence: CDR1 SGHRS, CDR2 YFSETQ. The CDR3 sequence is 15 residues long. The CDR3 region is CASSFTAGETGELFF. CDR3 sequence (DNA): TGCGCCAGCAGCTTCACAGCGGGGGAGACCGGGGAGCTGTTTTTT.

This clone was found many times. This sequence joins TRBV2 and TRBJ1-1; D possibly corresponds to TRBD1 (6 bases). V lost 2 bases and J 0 bases, leaving 13 bases between the germline ends. Germline CDR1 is SNHLY and CDR2 is FYNNEI. There are 16 residues in the CDR3. In nucleotides, the CDR3 is TGTGCCAGCAGTGAATTCCAGGGGAAAATGAACACTGAAGCTTTCTTT. Translated: CASSEFQGKMNTEAFF.

The chain is built from TRBV3-1 (or the pseudogene TRBV3-2) and TRBJ1-5; D not resolved. This CDR3 is built from 12 residues. Looked up from germline, CDR1 is LGHDT and CDR2 is YNNKEL (reference sequence). Trimming stripped 0 bases from V and 10 bases from J, with 7 bases between. The CDR3 nucleotides are TGTGCCAGCAGCCAAGAGGGCAGTCCCCAGCATTTT. Its protein product is CASSQEGSPQHF.